This entry lists 21 T cell receptor beta chains sequenced from one sample in a study of blood T cells in healthy people across ages. A sample-barcoded 5' primer and a J-beta primer mix were used in a second PCR of roughly 7 to 11 cycles. TCRdb passed the 5' RACE reads through MiXCR, listing each CDR3 protein once. This repertoire shows roughly 2 million distinct CDR3 sequences, around 50% found once; its top ten account for around 2.1%. The sample taken for sequencing was blood. These receptors all come from a woman in her thirties or forties in good health.

In this sample, this clonotype turned up a few times. This chain connects TRBV7-2 to TRBJ1-2, with D uncertain. V lost 2 bases to trimming and J lost 1 base, with 8 bases between them. The CDR3 covers 14 residues. Germline CDR1 SGHTA, CDR2 FQGNSA. In DNA, the CDR3 is TGTGCCAGCAGCTTAACCGGGGATAACTATGGCTACACCTTC. Protein sequence: CASSLTGDNYGYTF.

The chain has TRBV4-2 and TRBJ2-7; 10 positions match TRBD2. The V and J ends lost 1 base and 0 bases, in that order; junction bases with no gene match: 9. Germline V gene sequence: CDR1 LGHNA, CDR2 YNFKEQ. This CDR3 region has 18 residues. Written as DNA, the CDR3 is TGTGCCAGCAGCCAAGTAGCGGGGGGCCACAACCCCTCCTACGAGCAGTACTTC. Amino acids: CASSQVAGGHNPSYEQYF.

The DNA of the CDR3 is TGCGCCAGCACCGCAGGGTCCTACTCACCCCTCCACTTT. Its protein product is CASTAGSYSPLHF. This rearrangement joins TRBV10-2 to TRBJ1-6, with D maybe TRBD1 (5 bases). The CDR3 spans 13 residues. Trimming pared 7 bases from V and 10 bases from J, leaving 14 bases between. Germline-derived CDR1 and CDR2 are WSHSY and SAAADI.

This clonotype was counted only a few times. The J gene is TRBJ1-6, the V gene TRBV6-2 or TRBV6-3; weak D call: TRBD1 (5 bases). The CDR3 totals 13 residues. Trimming removed 6 bases from V and 10 bases from J, with 13 bases in between. CDR1 and CDR2 from the germline V gene are MNHEY and SVGEGT. Written as DNA, the CDR3 is TGTGCCAGCAGACAGGATCGGTCCTCACCCCTCCACTTT. Protein: CASRQDRSSPLHF.

The chain joins TRBV20-1 to TRBJ2-7, with D perhaps TRBD2 (5 bases). The V end lost 3 bases, the J end lost 1 base, and 10 bases lay between the germline ends. The V gene's germline CDR1 is DFQATT and CDR2 SNEGSKA (reference sequence). This CDR3 contains 13 residues. CDR3 nucleotide sequence: TGCAGTGCTAGGGAAGGGAGATCCTACGAGCAGTACTTC. Translation: CSAREGRSYEQYF.

The rearrangement links TRBV27 to TRBJ1-2; D not certain. Between the trimmed V and J ends, which lost 3 bases and 3 bases, there was a span of 11 bases. The CDR3 runs 14 residues. CDR1 is MNHEY, CDR2 SMNVEV, per germline (reference sequence). CDR3 bases: TGTGCCAGCAGTTTGAACAGAGAATACTATGGCTACACCTTC. Translated: CASSLNREYYGYTF.

CDR3 loop: CASSHPGQGYPGANVLTF. CDR3 in DNA: TGTGCCAGCAGCCATCCAGGACAGGGCTACCCTGGGGCCAACGTCCTGACTTTC. J is TRBJ2-6 and V is TRBV7-2, with 8 bases lining up with TRBD1. The CDR3 runs 18 residues. Germline lookup yields CDR1 SGHTA and CDR2 FQGNSA. Trimming cost V 5 bases and J 2 bases; bases outside gene matches: 11.

This clonotype was seen a handful of times. The V and J genes are TRBV9 and TRBJ2-5, with D possibly being TRBD1 or TRBD2 (6 bases each). The V end lost 2 bases, the J end lost 5 bases, and 13 bases lay between the germline ends. CDR3 length: 14 residues. Germline V gene sequence: CDR1 SGDLS, CDR2 YYNGEE. The CDR3 nucleotides read TGTGCCAGCAGCGTTCAAGGGGGGTGGGAGACCCAGTACTTC. Residues: CASSVQGGWETQYF. Looking up the rest from reference TRBV9 and TRBJ2-5 gives the full variable domain: DSGVTQTPKHLITATGQRVTLRCSPRSGDLSVYWYQQSLDQGLQFLIQYYNGEERAKGNILERFSAQQFPDLHSELNLSSLELGDSALYFCASSVQGGWETQYFGPGTRLLVL.

This clonotype has more than one count but fewer than ten. J is TRBJ2-7 and V is TRBV4-3; 7 bases are shared with TRBD1. This CDR3 region has 16 residues. CDR1 LGHNA and CDR2 YSLEER come from the germline V gene. V trimming: 0 bases; J trimming: 4 bases; junction bases outside the gene matches: 9. In nucleotides, the CDR3 is TGCGCCAGCAGCCAAGACCGGAACAACAGGGGATACGAGCAGTACTTC. Its translation is CASSQDRNNRGYEQYF.

This sequence joins TRBV7-2 and TRBJ2-7; D ambiguous. This CDR3 is built from 14 residues. CDR1 is SGHTA, CDR2 FQGNSA, per germline. V lost 4 bases to trimming and J lost 3 bases, with 13 bases between them. Here the CDR3 DNA reads TGTGCCAGCAGCTCCCCCTGGGCTGTCTACGAGCAGTACTTC. It encodes CASSSPWAVYEQYF.

The V and J genes are TRBV7-2 and TRBJ2-7, with a possible D match to TRBD1 (8 bases). CDR3 length: 14 residues. Trimming removed 6 bases from V and 2 bases from J, with 14 bases in between. CDR1 is SGHTA and CDR2 is FQGNSA in the germline V gene. CDR3 sequence: CASSSQGGPYEQYF. The CDR3 bases are TGTGCCAGCAGTTCACAGGGGGGGCCCTACGAGCAGTACTTC. The full variable domain, in which reference TRBV7-2 and TRBJ2-7 provide the parts outside the CDR3, is GAGVSQSPSNKVTEKGKDVELRCDPISGHTALYWYRQSLGQGLEFLIYFQGNSAPDKSGLPSDRFSAERTGGSVSTLTIQRTQQEDSAVYLCASSSQGGPYEQYFGPGTRLTVT.

This clonotype was picked up many times. This rearrangement joins TRBV7-2 to TRBJ2-3, with unresolved D. The CDR3 is 13 amino acids. The germline CDR1 and CDR2 sequences are SGHTA and FQGNSA. Trimming left V 5 bases short and J 0 bases short, with 6 bases between. The CDR3 sequence is CASSRPSTDTQYF. CDR3 nucleotides: TGTGCCAGCAGCCGACCTAGCACAGATACGCAGTATTTT.

This clonotype was recorded a few times. The chain combines TRBV4-3 with TRBJ1-1, with D unclear. The ends were cut back, 0 bases at V and 3 bases at J, with 11 bases in the middle. There are 15 residues in the CDR3. The germline V gene encodes CDR1 LGHNA and CDR2 YSLEER. DNA of the CDR3: TGCGCCAGCAGCCAAGATGCGGGGTTGGACACTGAAGCTTTCTTT. This gives the protein CASSQDAGLDTEAFF.

The chain uses TRBV20-1 and TRBJ1-4; 7 bases map to TRBD1. This CDR3 has 17 amino acids. V dropped 4 bases and J dropped 5; count of bases not matched to a gene: 16. Germline V gives CDR1 DFQATT, CDR2 SNEGSKA (reference sequence). In DNA form, the CDR3 reads TGCAGTGCTAAATTGGGGACAGTGGGTTTCAGGAATGAAAAACTGTTTTTT. This gives the protein CSAKLGTVGFRNEKLFF.

There are many counts of this clonotype. The V and J genes are TRBV4-2 and TRBJ2-3, with D perhaps matching TRBD2 (6 bases). This CDR3 comprises 13 residues. V lost 2 bases to trimming and J lost 5 bases, with 8 bases between them. Germline V gene lookup returns CDR1 LGHNA and CDR2 YNFKEQ. Here the CDR3 DNA reads TGTGCCAGCAGCCAAACTAGCCAAGATACGCAGTATTTT. Protein: CASSQTSQDTQYF.

The CDR3 DNA sequence: TGCAGTGCCCAAGGAGACTACGAGCAGTACTTC. Residues: CSAQGDYEQYF. V and J are TRBV20-1 and TRBJ2-7, with D unclear. Between the trimmed V and J ends, which lost 6 bases and 3 bases, there was a span of 9 bases. CDR3 size: 11 residues. Germline CDR1 DFQATT, CDR2 SNEGSKA (reference sequence).

This clonotype was counted once. The V gene is TRBV4-3, the J gene TRBJ1-4; D call uncertain. Between the trimmed V and J ends, which lost 3 bases and 8 bases, there was a span of 16 bases. This CDR3 has 15 residues. In germline, CDR1 is LGHNA, CDR2 YSLEER. The CDR3 spells CASSHTQSGWEKLFF. The CDR3 DNA reads as TGCGCCAGCAGCCACACGCAATCGGGGTGGGAAAAACTGTTTTTT.

This clonotype was picked up one time. The chain has TRBV27 and TRBJ2-7; 8 bases are shared with TRBD1. Germline V CDR1 and CDR2: MNHEY, SMNVEV (reference sequence). The CDR3 is 16 residues long. The trim removed 5 bases at V and 3 bases at J, leaving 12 bases unmatched. CDR3 sequence reads: CASSLDRDRRRYEQYF. The CDR3 nucleotides are TGTGCCAGCAGTCTGGACCGGGACAGGAGACGCTACGAGCAGTACTTC.

This rearrangement joins TRBV10-3 to TRBJ2-1; 7 bases are a match to TRBD1. The CDR3 has 13 residues. V shed 10 bases, J shed 6 bases, and the junction held 9 bases outside the gene matches. Germline V gene data show CDR1 as ENHRY and CDR2 as SYGVKD. CDR3 in DNA: TGTGCCACCCGCTGGGCAGGGGGCAATGAGCAGTTCTTC. Translation gives CATRWAGGNEQFF.

This clonotype was recorded once. This chain joins TRBV28 and TRBJ2-3, with 8 positions matching TRBD1. The V gene end was trimmed by 5 bases and the J gene end by 0 bases; junction bases not matched to a gene: 10. CDR1 MDHEN and CDR2 SYDVKM come from the germline V gene. This CDR3 comprises 17 residues. CDR3 sequence (DNA): TGTGCCAGCAGTGCTCGACAGGGGCGAACTAGCACAGATACGCAGTATTTT. It translates to CASSARQGRTSTDTQYF.

The chain links TRBV6-4 to TRBJ2-1; D remains ambiguous. Germline V gene sequence: CDR1 MRHNA, CDR2 SNTAGT. The CDR3 has 12 amino acids. V lost 1 base and J 5 bases, leaving 3 bases between the germline ends. In DNA form, the CDR3 reads TGTGCCAGCAGTGACTATAACAATGAGCAGTTCTTC. As protein: CASSDYNNEQFF.